A selection of T cell receptor beta chains follows, all from one sample in a study of graft-versus-host responses after intestinal transplantation. Clones were sequenced by immunoSEQ multiplex PCR, and TCRdb holds only the in-frame ones, with some missing. In the table there are about 59,000 clones, 90% to 95% of which are singletons. These TCRs' antigens remain unknown. The sample was unstimulated CD4+ T cells sorted from spleen or lymph node cells, taken before transplant. Receptors originate from a human donor who was the organ donor for an intestinal transplant. The CDR3 runs from the conserved cysteine through the conserved F or W. D genes are given only for firm matches.

V	J	D	DNA	CDR3
TRBV6-1	TRBJ2-5	NA	TGTGCCAGCGGTGAAGCCAACCAAGAGACCCAGTACTTC	CASGEANQETQYF
TRBV6-1	TRBJ2-1	TRBD2	TGTGCCAGCAGTGAACGACTAGCGGGGGCTTACAATGAGCAGTTCTTC	CASSERLAGAYNEQFF
TRBV5-6	TRBJ2-7	NA	TGTGCCAGCAGCTCGACCCGAAGGGGCGCCTCCTACGAGCAGTACTTC	CASSSTRRGASYEQYF
TRBV7-2	TRBJ1-3	NA	TGTGCCAGCAGCTTAGCGGGTGGAGTTTACGCCGGAAACACCATATATTTT	CASSLAGGVYAGNTIYF
TRBV30	TRBJ2-1	NA	TGTGCCTGGAGTGTACGCGGAGTCGATGAGCAGTTCTTC	CAWSVRGVDEQFF
TRBV5-1	TRBJ1-1	TRBD1	TGCGCCAGCAGCTTGAAAGGACAGGTTCCTTTCTTT	CASSLKGQVPFF
TRBV23-1	TRBJ2-1	TRBD2	TGCGCCAGCAGTCTCACGCAGACTAGCGGGGACATGAACAATGAGCAGTTCTTC	CASSLTQTSGDMNNEQFF
TRBV2	TRBJ2-5	NA	TGTGCCAGCAGGGGGGAATCACAAGAGACCCAGTACTTC	CASRGESQETQYF
TRBV6-4	TRBJ2-5	NA	TGTGCCAGCAGTGACTCGGACTATAAAGAGACCCAGTACTTC	CASSDSDYKETQYF
TRBV29-1	TRBJ2-3	NA	TGCAGCGCGACAGGAGGGGATACGCAGTATTTT	CSATGGDTQYF